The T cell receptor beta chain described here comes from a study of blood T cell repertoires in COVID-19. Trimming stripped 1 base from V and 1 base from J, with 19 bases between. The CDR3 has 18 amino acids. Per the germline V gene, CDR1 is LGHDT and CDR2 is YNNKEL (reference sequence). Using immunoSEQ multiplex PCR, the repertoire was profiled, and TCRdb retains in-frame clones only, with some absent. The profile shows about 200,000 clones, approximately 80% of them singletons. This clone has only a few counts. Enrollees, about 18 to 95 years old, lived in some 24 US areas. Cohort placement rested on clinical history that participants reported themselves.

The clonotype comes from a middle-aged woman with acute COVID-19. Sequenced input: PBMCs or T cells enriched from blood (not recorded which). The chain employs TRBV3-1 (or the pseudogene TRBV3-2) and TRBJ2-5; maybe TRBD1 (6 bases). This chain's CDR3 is CASSQVGFRTDLQETQYF. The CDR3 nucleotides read TGTGCCAGCAGCCAAGTTGGCTTTCGGACAGACCTCCAAGAGACCCAGTACTTC.